The TCR beta chain described here comes from a study of blood T cell repertoires in COVID-19. Study as a whole: T cells, B-cell-depleted T cells, or PBMCs supplied cDNA or gDNA.

In the original processing: Researchers report that nucleated cell counts were estimated from reference gene primer amplification. Clones were read by immunoSEQ multiplex PCR, and TCRdb kept only the in-frame ones, dropping some. The V and J calls and the clone size are those of that table, but D and trimming were determined from the DNA. The sample has over 100,000 clones, approximately 85% seen once. The ends were cut back, 4 bases at V and 4 bases at J, with 10 bases in the middle. The germline V gene encodes CDR1 SGHDN and CDR2 FVKESK. The CDR3 spans 13 residues. V is TRBV14 and J is TRBJ2-5; D is unresolved. The sequence was obtained from a man aged 40-55 years with active or convalescent COVID-19. Sequencing input: peripheral blood. CDR3 coding DNA: TGTGCCAGCAGCCCTTCCCGCGCAGAGACCCAGTACTTC. Encoded protein: CASSPSRAETQYF.